This T cell receptor (beta chain) was retrieved from a study of blood T cell repertoires in COVID-19. This clone was picked up one time. Per the original methods: Quantification of nucleated cells was approximated via reference gene primer amplification. Assay: immunoSEQ multiplex PCR; the TCRdb copy retains only in-frame clones and omits some. D and trimming were read from the DNA, whereas the V and J calls and clone size are those reported in that table. This table holds approximately 210,000 clones, more than 70% found once. CDR3 length equals 14 residues. From germline, CDR1 is SGHNT and CDR2 YYREEE (reference sequence). J gave up 6 bases and V 7 bases, and 11 bases lay outside the gene matches.

Material for sequencing was peripheral blood. The chain recombines TRBV5-4 with TRBJ2-7; 9 bases match TRBD2. The sequence came from a woman in her forties who had recovered from COVID-19. The CDR3 loop is CASSLGTSYGEQYF. For the CDR3, the DNA is TGTGCCAGCTCCTTGGGGACTAGCTATGGCGAGCAGTACTTC.